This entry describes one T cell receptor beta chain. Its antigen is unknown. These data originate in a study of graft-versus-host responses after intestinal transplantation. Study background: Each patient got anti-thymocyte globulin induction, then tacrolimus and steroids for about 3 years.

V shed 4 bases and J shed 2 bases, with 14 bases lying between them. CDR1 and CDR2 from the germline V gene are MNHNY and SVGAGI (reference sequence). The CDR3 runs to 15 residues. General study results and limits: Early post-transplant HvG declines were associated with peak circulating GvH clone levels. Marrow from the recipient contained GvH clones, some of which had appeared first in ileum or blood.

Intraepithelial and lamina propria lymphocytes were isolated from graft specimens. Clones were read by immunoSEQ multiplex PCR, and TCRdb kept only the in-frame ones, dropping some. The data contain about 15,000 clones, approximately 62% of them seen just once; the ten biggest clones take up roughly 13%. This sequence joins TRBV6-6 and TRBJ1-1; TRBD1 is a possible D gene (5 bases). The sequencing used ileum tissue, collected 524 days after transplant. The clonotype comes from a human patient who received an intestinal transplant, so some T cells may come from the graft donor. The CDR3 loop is CASSSIGTQNTEAFF. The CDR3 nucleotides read TGTGCCAGCAGTTCCATCGGGACTCAAAACACTGAAGCTTTCTTT.